The entry below gives a single T cell receptor (beta chain) sequence along with its context. These data are taken from a study of cytomegalovirus exposure and HLA in healthy donors. The PCR had 60 Vbeta and 13 Jbeta primers. Sequencing was performed with immunoSEQ multiplex PCR; in TCRdb, only in-frame clones are kept and a portion is missing. The sample consists of some 200,000 clones, approximately 85% of them appearing once. The sequence came from a woman aged 18-29 years in good health and CMV-seronegative. The sequenced material came from PBMCs.

For the CDR3, the DNA is TGTGCCAGCACCTTAGCGGGAGGACCCTCTCGTGCTTACAATGAGCAGTTCTTC. As protein: CASTLAGGPSRAYNEQFF. This chain connects TRBV14 to TRBJ2-1, with TRBD2 matching 10 bases. CDR1 is SGHDN, CDR2 FVKESK, per germline. The CDR3 length is 18 residues. V dropped 7 bases and J dropped 4; count of bases not matched to a gene: 16.